Listed here are 17 T cell receptor beta chains from one sample, sequenced in a study of B cell selection in AIRE deficiency. The table came from immunoSEQ multiplex PCR; TCRdb's copy has only in-frame clones and leaves some out. The table records approximately 19,000 clones, more than 95% of them present only once. Conventional CD4 T cells were sorted as CD4+CD127+ cells. The sequenced sample was conventional CD4+ T cells sorted from PBMCs. The source of these receptors is a human donor with AIRE deficiency.

The chain links TRBV6-1 to TRBJ1-5; possible D gene TRBD1, 6 bases. In germline, CDR1 is MNHNS, CDR2 SASEGT. Deletions cut 4 bases from V and 3 bases from J, with 16 bases between. CDR3 length: 16 residues. As DNA, the CDR3 is TGTGCCAGCAGTGTCCCCCTCGGGGGCGTCAATCAGCCCCAGCATTTT. This sequence encodes CASSVPLGGVNQPQHF.

The V and J genes are TRBV14 and TRBJ2-1, with a tentative D call TRBD2 (5 bases). Germline V gene data show CDR1 as SGHDN and CDR2 as FVKESK. V lost 3 bases to trimming and J lost 8 bases, with 17 bases between them. This CDR3 spans 15 amino acids. The DNA of the CDR3 is TGTGCCAGCAGCCACCCCCGAAGAGGGTTGGATGAGCAGTTCTTC. Translated, it gives CASSHPRRGLDEQFF.

V and J are TRBV19 and TRBJ1-2; D gene ambiguous. The CDR3 sequence is 13 residues long. The V end was cut by 8 bases, the J end by 4 bases, with 14 bases between. Germline V gene lookup returns CDR1 LNHDA and CDR2 SQIVND (reference sequence). CDR3 coding DNA: TGTGCCAGTCGACTCCCCGGAAGCTATGGCTACACCTTC. Translation: CASRLPGSYGYTF.

The chain carries TRBV10-2 and TRBJ2-3; 7 nucleotides align to TRBD1. CDR3 length equals 15 residues. V shed 6 bases and J 4 bases; nucleotides not matched to a gene: 10. Looked up from germline, CDR1 is WSHSY and CDR2 is SAAADI. CDR3 region: CASSTQGLGPDTQYF. For the CDR3, the DNA is TGCGCCAGCAGCACACAGGGGCTTGGCCCAGATACGCAGTATTTT.

The gene calls are TRBV19 and TRBJ1-3; no reliable D call. Trimming stripped 4 bases from V and 5 bases from J, with 9 bases between. The CDR3 consists of 13 residues. Germline V gene data show CDR1 as LNHDA and CDR2 as SQIVND (reference sequence). The CDR3 DNA reads TGTGCCAGTAGTAGCCAGGCAAGAAACACCATATATTTT. Translation gives CASSSQARNTIYF.

This clone has only one observation. The chain employs TRBV7-2 and TRBJ1-4; weak D call: TRBD1 (6 bases). CDR1 and CDR2 (germline): SGHTA, FQGNSA. This CDR3 contains 15 residues. The ends were cut back, 5 bases at V and 10 bases at J, with 20 bases in the middle. CDR3 in amino acids: CASSPPSGGRGKLFF. The CDR3 nucleotides are TGTGCCAGCAGCCCCCCTAGTGGGGGCAGAGGAAAACTGTTTTTT. Filled out from reference TRBV7-2 and TRBJ1-4, the complete variable domain reads GAGVSQSPSNKVTEKGKDVELRCDPISGHTALYWYRQSLGQGLEFLIYFQGNSAPDKSGLPSDRFSAERTGGSVSTLTIQRTQQEDSAVYLCASSPPSGGRGKLFFGSGTQLSVL.

V and J are TRBV4-3 and TRBJ2-1; D is ambiguous. Trimming stripped 1 base from V and 6 bases from J, with 7 bases between. The CDR3 runs 13 residues. Germline V CDR1 and CDR2: LGHNA, YSLEER. The CDR3 nucleotides are TGCGCCAGCAGCCAAGGTCCCCTCAATGAGCAGTTCTTC. Its translation is CASSQGPLNEQFF.

CDR3: CASSTYNEQFF. The CDR3 DNA reads as TGTGCCAGCAGTACTTACAATGAGCAGTTCTTC. This chain links TRBV28 with TRBJ2-1; D is unresolved. From germline, CDR1 is MDHEN and CDR2 SYDVKM. The CDR3 has 11 residues. The ends were cut back, 5 bases at V and 4 bases at J, with 3 bases in the middle.

The gene calls are TRBV28 and TRBJ1-2; D remains ambiguous. The length of the CDR3 is 13 residues. V shed 6 bases and J shed 8 bases, with 16 bases lying between them. Germline CDR1 and CDR2: MDHEN and SYDVKM. DNA of the CDR3: TGTGCCAGCAGCCCGACGAGGGTAGGCGGCTACACCTTC. Protein sequence: CASSPTRVGGYTF.

As to this clone: The sample carries other DNA sequences with the same CDR3. This sequence joins TRBV2 and TRBJ2-1; TRBD2 agrees at 14 bases. Germline CDR1 is SNHLY and CDR2 is FYNNEI. V shed 6 bases and J 7 bases; nucleotides not matched to a gene: 5. CDR3 length: 15 amino acids. The CDR3 region has the DNA TGTGCCAGCAGGAGACTAGCGGGAGGGGGGAATGAGCAGTTCTTC. Amino acids: CASRRLAGGGNEQFF.

The genes are TRBV11-3 and TRBJ2-7; TRBD2 agrees at 8 bases. Germline V lookup: CDR1 SGHNT, CDR2 YENEEA. V was pared by 4 bases and J by 1 base, with 6 bases of the junction left unmatched. The CDR3 runs 15 residues. DNA for the CDR3: TGTGCCAGCAGCTCTACTAGCGGTCGATCCTACGAGCAGTACTTC. This gives the protein CASSSTSGRSYEQYF.

The gene calls are TRBV4-2 and TRBJ2-1; TRBD1 matches 8 bases. CDR1 and CDR2 (germline): LGHNA, YNFKEQ. The junction had 10 bases not matched to a gene; V was cut back by 1 base and J by 8 bases. This CDR3 is 16 amino acids long. CDR3 nucleotide sequence: TGTGCCAGCAGCCAAGTTAGGGCCGCAGGGGGCTATGAGCAGTTCTTC. As protein: CASSQVRAAGGYEQFF.

Here the CDR3 DNA reads TGTGCCAGCAGCCCCACGTGGGCCGGAAACACCATATATTTT. This codes for CASSPTWAGNTIYF. The chain couples TRBV5-6 to TRBJ1-3; D is ambiguous. V shed 4 bases and J shed 4 bases, with 12 bases lying between them. Germline values: CDR1 SGHDT, CDR2 YYEEEE. The CDR3 spans 14 residues.

V gene TRBV25-1 combines with J gene TRBJ1-1; 9 bases are shared with TRBD1. Germline V lookup: CDR1 MGHDK, CDR2 SYGVNS. The CDR3 spans 16 residues. With 6 bases clipped from V and 1 base from J, the junction kept 9 bases outside the gene matches. The CDR3 bases are TGTGCCAGCAGGCCCGGGACAGGGCGGGAGAACACTGAAGCTTTCTTT. Its translation is CASRPGTGRENTEAFF.

The chain recombines TRBV6-6 with TRBJ2-3; TRBD1 might be the D (5 bases). The CDR3 has 14 residues. V was clipped by 5 bases and J by 6 bases, with 15 bases between them. Per germline, CDR1 MNHNY and CDR2 SVGAGI (reference sequence). The CDR3 loop is CASSKSQGTDTQYF. The CDR3, as DNA: TGTGCCAGCAGTAAATCCCAGGGAACCGATACGCAGTATTTT.

The genes are TRBV5-1 and TRBJ2-7; 7 bases map to TRBD2. Trimming cost V 2 bases and J 5 bases; bases outside gene matches: 10. CDR1 and CDR2 from the germline V gene are SGHRS and YFSETQ. The CDR3 is made up of 15 amino acids. In nucleotides, the CDR3 is TGCGCCAGCAGCTTCGTTGGGAGGGTTCGTGACGAGCAGTACTTC. Its protein is CASSFVGRVRDEQYF.

The genes are TRBV6-5 and TRBJ1-2; TRBD1 is a possible D gene (5 bases). Germline V gene data show CDR1 as MNHEY and CDR2 as SVGAGI. Trimming removed 6 bases from V and 5 bases from J, with 16 bases in between. The CDR3 consists of 14 residues. CDR3 loop: CASREGRMGYGYTF. The CDR3 coding sequence is TGTGCCAGCAGAGAGGGGCGTATGGGGTATGGCTACACCTTC.